The next 32 T cell receptor beta chains were all read from a single sample in a study of blood T cell repertoires in COVID-19. The assay was immunoSEQ multiplex PCR, and TCRdb's table has in-frame clones only and misses some. The sample comprises some 390,000 clones, roughly 89% of which are singletons, and about 1.7% rests with the top ten. Source material: PBMCs or T cells enriched from blood (not recorded which). These TCRs come from a woman aged 30 to 39 who had recovered from COVID-19.

The chain has TRBV2 and TRBJ2-3, with D possibly matching TRBD2 (6 bases). With 8 bases removed from V and 5 bases from J, the gap between germline ends came to 14 bases. The CDR3 has 13 amino acids. From germline, CDR1 is SNHLY and CDR2 FYNNEI. The CDR3 region has the DNA TGTGCCAGCTACGGGGACTGGAAAGATACGCAGTATTTT. It yields the protein CASYGDWKDTQYF. Using reference TRBV2 and TRBJ2-3 for the parts outside the CDR3, the full variable domain is EPEVTQTPSHQVTQMGQEVILRCVPISNHLYFYWYRQILGQKVEFLVSFYNNEISEKSEIFDDQFSVERPDGSNFTLKIRSTKLEDSAMYFCASYGDWKDTQYFGPGTRLTVL.

The chain employs TRBV6-4 and TRBJ2-2, with unresolved D. Per the germline V gene, CDR1 is MRHNA and CDR2 is SNTAGT. V was shortened by 4 bases and J by 7 bases, with 10 bases between the two germline ends. There are 13 residues in the CDR3. CDR3 nucleotide sequence: TGTGCCAGCAGTGTCATAGCCGGCGGGGAGCTGTTTTTT. Its protein is CASSVIAGGELFF.

The chain is built from TRBV10-3 and TRBJ2-2; tentative D call: TRBD1 (5 bases). CDR3 length: 19 amino acids. CDR1 and CDR2 (germline): ENHRY, SYGVKD. The ends were cut back, 0 bases at V and 0 bases at J, with 17 bases in the middle. Written as DNA, the CDR3 is TGTGCCATCAGTGAGTCGAATTCCAGGGTACAAGCGAACACCGGGGAGCTGTTTTTT. It yields the protein CAISESNSRVQANTGELFF.

This chain uses TRBV29-1 with TRBJ2-6; 7 nucleotides agree with TRBD1. The CDR3 is 14 amino acids. Germline V CDR1 and CDR2: SQVTM, ANQGSEA. With 4 bases clipped from V and 5 bases from J, the junction kept 5 bases outside the gene matches. CDR3 in DNA: TGCAGCGTTGGACAGGGTCCCAGGGCCAACGTCCTGACTTTC. Translated: CSVGQGPRANVLTF.

The V call is TRBV7-2, the J call TRBJ2-5, with 9 bases lining up with TRBD2. V dropped 5 bases and J dropped 11; count of bases not matched to a gene: 15. In germline, CDR1 is SGHTA, CDR2 FQGNSA. This CDR3 comprises 15 residues. CDR3 protein: CASSTSLGLASRQYF. Written as DNA, the CDR3 is TGTGCCAGCAGCACATCGCTAGGACTAGCGAGTCGACAGTACTTC.

The V gene is TRBV9, the J gene TRBJ2-3; D unclear. V lost 4 bases and J lost 0, with 9 bases in between. Germline V gene lookup returns CDR1 SGDLS and CDR2 YYNGEE. CDR3 length equals 14 residues. In DNA form, the CDR3 reads TGTGCCAGCAGCCTAGTAGCTAGCACAGATACGCAGTATTTT. Protein product: CASSLVASTDTQYF.

The chain has TRBV7-2 and TRBJ1-1; 8 nucleotides align to TRBD1. Unmatched junction bases numbered 6, after V lost 6 bases and J lost 6 bases. The CDR3 length is 13 residues. From germline, CDR1 is SGHTA and CDR2 FQGNSA. CDR3 sequence reads: CASRLQGGAEAFF. The DNA for the CDR3 is TGTGCCAGCAGACTACAGGGGGGAGCTGAAGCTTTCTTT.

The genes are TRBV7-3 and TRBJ1-1; D gene ambiguous. This CDR3 region has 13 residues. Germline loops: CDR1 SGHTA, CDR2 FQGTGA. The germline V and J ends were trimmed by 3 bases and 1 base, with 6 bases remaining between them. The CDR3 reads CASSFAGNTEAFF. CDR3 nucleotides: TGTGCCAGCAGCTTTGCGGGGAACACTGAAGCTTTCTTT.

V and J are TRBV2 and TRBJ2-7, with D tentatively TRBD1 (5 bases). The CDR3 has 14 amino acids. V was shortened by 0 bases and J by 1 base, with 7 bases between the two germline ends. Germline CDR1 is SNHLY and CDR2 is FYNNEI. In DNA form, the CDR3 reads TGTGCCAGCAGTGAAGCGCGACAGTCCTACGAGCAGTACTTC. It is translated as CASSEARQSYEQYF.

The chain has TRBV5-4 and TRBJ2-7, with D maybe TRBD2 (5 bases). The ends were cut back, 5 bases at V and 3 bases at J, with 21 bases in the middle. From germline, CDR1 is SGHNT and CDR2 YYREEE (reference sequence). The CDR3 sequence is 16 residues long. CDR3 protein: CASSPGRSDSNYEQYF. The CDR3 nucleotides are TGTGCCAGCAGTCCCGGACGGTCGGACTCAAACTACGAGCAGTACTTC.

V gene TRBV30 combines with J gene TRBJ2-3; 11 bases line up with TRBD2. Germline loops: CDR1 GTSNPN, CDR2 SVGIG (reference sequence). J lost 1 base, V lost 5 bases, and 5 bases had no gene match. The CDR3 loop spans 15 amino acids. Written as DNA, the CDR3 is TGTGCCTGGGGGGGGACTAGCGGACGCACAGATACGCAGTATTTT. Translation gives CAWGGTSGRTDTQYF.

The chain recombines TRBV18 with TRBJ2-3; D is undetermined. Trimming took off 3 bases at V and 0 bases at J, with 4 bases between the two ends. The CDR3 consists of 13 residues. CDR1 is KGHSH and CDR2 is LQKENI in the germline V gene. CDR3 protein: CASSPSSTDTQYF. CDR3 in DNA: TGTGCCAGCTCACCTTCTAGCACAGATACGCAGTATTTT.

This chain uses TRBV5-1 with TRBJ2-3, with 7 bases fitting TRBD1. V trimming: 4 bases; J trimming: 1 base; junction bases outside the gene matches: 12. The CDR3 has 17 residues. Germline values: CDR1 SGHRS, CDR2 YFSETQ. The CDR3 bases are TGCGCCAGCAGCCTACGGCGACAGGGCCAAGGCACAGATACGCAGTATTTT. This encodes CASSLRRQGQGTDTQYF.

V is TRBV6-5 and J is TRBJ1-1; D is ambiguous. Trimming cost V 0 bases and J 0 bases, with 11 bases left between them. Germline assignment: CDR1 MNHEY and CDR2 SVGAGI. The CDR3 length is 16 residues. In DNA, the CDR3 is TGTGCCAGCAGTTACTCGAGTTGGCGGATGAACACTGAAGCTTTCTTT. Encoded protein: CASSYSSWRMNTEAFF.

V is TRBV28 and J is TRBJ2-2; 11 bases line up with TRBD1. Germline V gene sequence: CDR1 MDHEN, CDR2 SYDVKM. V lost 4 bases, J lost 0 bases, and 13 bases stayed unmatched. The CDR3 has 20 amino acids. The CDR3 protein is CASSSHLGQGEFANTGELFF. The CDR3 DNA reads TGTGCCAGCAGTTCCCATCTGGGACAGGGGGAGTTCGCGAACACCGGGGAGCTGTTTTTT.

The chain is built from TRBV7-3 and TRBJ2-1, with D possibly being TRBD1 (7 bases). The CDR3 runs to 15 residues. V was cut by 1 base and J by 7 bases, with 14 bases left in between. CDR1 and CDR2 from the germline V gene are SGHTA and FQGTGA. CDR3 coding DNA: TGTGCCAGCAGCTTAAGGAGGGGGACAGAGAATGAGCAGTTCTTC. It is translated as CASSLRRGTENEQFF.

The chain links TRBV10-2 to TRBJ1-2; no reliable D call. V gave up 0 bases and J gave up 3 bases, with 11 bases separating them. The CDR3 has 15 residues. Germline V gene data show CDR1 as WSHSY and CDR2 as SAAADI. The CDR3 reads CASSESSWEDYGYTF. The CDR3 nucleotides read TGCGCCAGCAGTGAGTCGAGTTGGGAGGACTATGGCTACACCTTC.

This clone was observed once. The chain is built from TRBV7-2 and TRBJ1-2; weak D call: TRBD1 (5 bases). Trimming stripped 4 bases from V and 1 base from J, with 13 bases between. The CDR3 spans 15 residues. Germline CDR1 is SGHTA and CDR2 is FQGNSA. CDR3 residues: CASSSETTVNYGYTF. CDR3 nucleotide sequence: TGTGCCAGCAGCTCCGAGACGACAGTTAACTATGGCTACACCTTC.

A single count supports this clone. This chain uses TRBV7-9 with TRBJ2-5, with D possibly being TRBD2 (5 bases). Trimming left V 1 base short and J 4 bases short, with 13 bases between. The CDR3 extends over 15 amino acids. Germline CDR1 and CDR2: SEHNR and FQNEAQ (reference sequence). CDR3 DNA sequence: TGTGCCAGCAGCTTAGGTGGTAGCGCGCCAGAGACCCAGTACTTC. This encodes CASSLGGSAPETQYF.

The V call is TRBV7-2, the J call TRBJ2-5, with 10 bases that match TRBD2. V dropped 2 bases and J dropped 5; count of bases not matched to a gene: 8. The germline V gene encodes CDR1 SGHTA and CDR2 FQGNSA. The CDR3 has 16 residues. CDR3 residues: CASSLISGGAGETQYF. DNA for the CDR3: TGTGCCAGCAGCTTAATAAGCGGGGGGGCCGGGGAGACCCAGTACTTC.

The rearrangement joins TRBV27 to TRBJ2-7; 10 nucleotides align to TRBD1. The V gene end was trimmed by 5 bases and the J gene end by 5 bases; junction bases not matched to a gene: 12. The germline gives CDR1 MNHEY, CDR2 SMNVEV (reference sequence). The CDR3 extends over 16 amino acids. This CDR3 reads CASSPFGQGGIDEQYF. The CDR3 DNA reads as TGTGCCAGCAGTCCATTCGGACAGGGGGGTATCGACGAGCAGTACTTC.

The chain carries TRBV4-1 and TRBJ2-1, with 12 bases fitting TRBD2. Germline trimming cut 6 bases from V and 9 bases from J; bases unmatched to any gene: 9. The CDR3 spans 15 residues. Germline V gene sequence: CDR1 MGHRA, CDR2 YSYEKL. CDR3 in DNA: TGCGCCAGCAGTCAAAGGACTAGCGGGACTGGTGAGCAGTTCTTC. This codes for CASSQRTSGTGEQFF.

V is TRBV6-5 and J is TRBJ2-2, with 8 bases aligning to TRBD1. The CDR3 contains 15 residues. The germline CDR1 and CDR2 sequences are MNHEY and SVGAGI. The J segment lost 6 bases and the V segment lost 7 bases, leaving 10 bases of the junction unmatched. For the CDR3, the DNA is TGTGCCAGCAACGAGGACAGGGCGAGTTCCGGGGAGCTGTTTTTT. It is translated as CASNEDRASSGELFF.

The chain links TRBV28 to TRBJ1-2; 9 bases match TRBD1. Germline V lookup: CDR1 MDHEN, CDR2 SYDVKM. V lost 7 bases and J lost 14; bases outside the gene matches: 20. The CDR3 contains 15 residues. The CDR3 sequence is CASTKWGQGPLVFTF. CDR3 nucleotides: TGTGCCAGCACTAAGTGGGGACAGGGACCGCTGGTATTTACCTTC.

This chain links TRBV5-4 with TRBJ2-6; D call uncertain. V was clipped by 0 bases and J by 4 bases, with 8 bases between them. The CDR3 has 15 amino acids. Germline V CDR1 and CDR2: SGHNT, YYREEE (reference sequence). This CDR3 reads CASSLGVVGANVLTF. Here the CDR3 DNA reads TGTGCCAGCAGCTTGGGTGTAGTCGGGGCCAACGTCCTGACTTTC.

The rearrangement joins TRBV28 to TRBJ2-3, with a weak D call TRBD2 (5 bases). Germline V lookup: CDR1 MDHEN, CDR2 SYDVKM. This CDR3 contains 15 residues. The V end lost 2 bases, the J end lost 0 bases, and 9 bases lay between the germline ends. The CDR3 spells CASSLSSVSTDTQYF. Here the CDR3 DNA reads TGTGCCAGCAGTTTAAGTAGCGTGAGCACAGATACGCAGTATTTT.

The V and J genes are TRBV11-2 and TRBJ1-1; no clear D gene. Trimming left V 5 bases short and J 5 bases short, with 21 bases between. Germline V gene sequence: CDR1 SGHAT, CDR2 FQNNGV. The CDR3 is 16 amino acids. CDR3 residues: CASSLGVGKDGTEAFF. Written as DNA, the CDR3 is TGTGCCAGCAGCCTCGGTGTCGGGAAAGATGGGACTGAAGCTTTCTTT.

The sample holds a few counts of this clone. The CDR3 region is CASTPSPAAVSYNEQFF. Written as DNA, the CDR3 is TGTGCCAGCACCCCAAGCCCAGCGGCCGTCTCCTACAATGAGCAGTTCTTC. This sequence joins TRBV9 and TRBJ2-1; the D gene is possibly TRBD2 (5 bases). This CDR3 region has 17 residues. Germline V CDR1 and CDR2: SGDLS, YYNGEE. Between the trimmed V and J ends, which lost 6 bases and 0 bases, there was a span of 19 bases. Full variable domain (outside the CDR3, taken from reference TRBV9 and TRBJ2-1): DSGVTQTPKHLITATGQRVTLRCSPRSGDLSVYWYQQSLDQGLQFLIQYYNGEERAKGNILERFSAQQFPDLHSELNLSSLELGDSALYFCASTPSPAAVSYNEQFFGPGTRLTVL.

This chain joins TRBV2 and TRBJ2-1, with TRBD1 matching 9 bases. The V gene's germline CDR1 is SNHLY and CDR2 FYNNEI. Losses at the gene ends were 5 bases for V and 4 bases for J; bases not matched to a gene: 9. The CDR3 sequence is 16 residues long. The chain's CDR3 is CASSNRGLASYNEQFF. CDR3 bases: TGTGCCAGCAGTAACAGGGGGCTAGCTTCTTACAATGAGCAGTTCTTC. The variable domain in full, with the rest retrieved from reference TRBV2 and TRBJ2-1, is EPEVTQTPSHQVTQMGQEVILRCVPISNHLYFYWYRQILGQKVEFLVSFYNNEISEKSEIFDDQFSVERPDGSNFTLKIRSTKLEDSAMYFCASSNRGLASYNEQFFGPGTRLTVL.

The J gene is TRBJ1-3, the V gene TRBV12-3 or TRBV12-4; tentatively, D is TRBD1 (6 bases). This CDR3 comprises 11 residues. V gave up 8 bases and J gave up 5 bases, with 7 bases separating them. CDR3: CASGQRNTIYF. The CDR3 nucleotides are TGTGCCAGCGGACAGAGAAACACCATATATTTT.

The J gene is TRBJ2-7, the V gene TRBV13, with a tentative D call TRBD1 (5 bases). The germline V gene has CDR1 PRHDT and CDR2 FYEKMQ (reference sequence). The CDR3 spans 12 residues. V dropped 3 bases and J dropped 8 bases, with 11 bases sitting between them. The chain's CDR3 is CASSLYPGQQYF. In DNA form, the CDR3 reads TGTGCCAGCAGCTTGTACCCAGGGCAGCAGTACTTC.

The genes are TRBV5-1 and TRBJ2-7; possible D gene TRBD2, 5 bases. Trimming shortened V by 1 base and J by 2 bases, and 13 bases separated the two germline ends. Per germline, CDR1 SGHRS and CDR2 YFSETQ. CDR3 size: 15 residues. The CDR3 loop is CASSLNSDGAYEQYF. CDR3 DNA sequence: TGCGCCAGCAGCTTGAATAGTGACGGGGCCTACGAGCAGTACTTC.